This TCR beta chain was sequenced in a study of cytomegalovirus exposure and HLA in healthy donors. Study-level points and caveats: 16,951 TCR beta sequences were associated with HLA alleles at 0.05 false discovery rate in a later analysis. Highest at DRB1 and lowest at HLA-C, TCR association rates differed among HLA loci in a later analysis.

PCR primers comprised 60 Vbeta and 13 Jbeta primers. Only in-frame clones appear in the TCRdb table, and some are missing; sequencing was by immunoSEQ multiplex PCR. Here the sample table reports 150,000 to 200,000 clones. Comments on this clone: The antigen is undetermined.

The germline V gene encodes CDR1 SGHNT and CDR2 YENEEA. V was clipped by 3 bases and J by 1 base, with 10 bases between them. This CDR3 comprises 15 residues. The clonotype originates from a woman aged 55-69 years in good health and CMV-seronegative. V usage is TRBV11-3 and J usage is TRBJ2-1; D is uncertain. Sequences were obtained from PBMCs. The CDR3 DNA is TGTGCCAGCAGCTTTCAACCCGGGTCCTACAATGAGCAGTTCTTC. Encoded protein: CASSFQPGSYNEQFF.